This TCR beta chain stems from a study of Graves' ophthalmopathy and Graves' hyperthyroidism. The sequenced template was RNA, covering the TCR beta CDR3 region. An opening RT-PCR round employed HTBI primers and preceded a second-round multiplex PCR. MiXCR was run by TCRdb on the multiplex PCR reads, yielding one entry per CDR3 protein. There are over 500,000 distinct CDR3 sequences in the sample; 22% occur only once, and approximately 7.7% lies in the top ten. This clonotype was picked up a small number of times. Just one base apart from a much larger clone, this may be a read error. Sequencing input: peripheral blood. The clonotype comes from a woman between 18 and 29 years old with stable Graves' hyperthyroidism. Some clones in this sample may be carry-over from other donors' samples.

CDR3 coding DNA: TGTGCCAGCGGACGGAGGGAAGAGACCCAGTACTTC. As protein: CASGRREETQYF. The chain recombines TRBV12-3 or TRBV12-4 with TRBJ2-5; tentative D call: TRBD2 (6 bases). Trimming took off 8 bases at V and 3 bases at J, with 10 bases between the two ends. This CDR3 region has 12 residues.